A single sample gave rise to the 4 T cell receptor beta chains below, sequenced in a study of cytomegalovirus exposure and HLA in healthy donors. Use of 60 Vbeta and 13 Jbeta primers characterized the PCR. Produced via immunoSEQ multiplex PCR; TCRdb's table is partial and in-frame only. Found here are roughly 170,000 clones, about 80% of them singletons; the top ten hold less than 9%. The sample comprised PBMCs. The receptors were sampled from a man aged 30-40 years in good health and CMV-seropositive.

The chain carries TRBV5-4 and TRBJ2-7; 8 bases line up with TRBD1. Trimming cost V 4 bases and J 1 base; bases outside gene matches: 4. CDR3 size: 14 residues. Germline V gives CDR1 SGHNT, CDR2 YYREEE (reference sequence). The CDR3 sequence: CASSPRQGSYEQYF. The DNA for the CDR3 is TGTGCCAGCAGCCCCAGACAGGGGTCCTACGAGCAGTACTTC.

This clone was picked up one time. The CDR3 is CASSTTGTDTQYF. The CDR3 coding sequence is TGTGCCAGTAGCACGACAGGGACAGATACGCAGTATTTT. The V and J genes are TRBV19 and TRBJ2-3; 7 bases map to TRBD1. The V segment lost 6 bases and the J segment 3 bases; nucleotides outside the gene matches: 3. CDR3 length: 13 residues. Germline assignment: CDR1 LNHDA and CDR2 SQIVND (reference sequence).

The chain has TRBV29-1 and TRBJ2-7, with D possibly being TRBD1 (6 bases). The CDR3 spans 13 residues. The V and J ends lost 6 bases and 5 bases respectively, with 17 bases between them. Germline lookup yields CDR1 SQVTM and CDR2 ANQGSEA. The CDR3 loop is CSVYRDKEHEQYF. The CDR3 DNA follows: TGCAGCGTCTACCGGGACAAGGAGCACGAGCAGTACTTC.

The chain employs TRBV7-3 and TRBJ1-1; D gene ambiguous. Per the germline V gene, CDR1 is SGHTA and CDR2 is FQGTGA. Trimming took 2 bases from V and 0 from J, leaving 7 bases between them. This CDR3 has 14 residues. The CDR3 loop reads CASSLDPVNTEAFF. CDR3 DNA: TGTGCCAGCAGCTTAGATCCAGTGAACACTGAAGCTTTCTTT.